This TCR beta chain comes out of a study of cytomegalovirus exposure and HLA in healthy donors. In regard to this clone: Its antigen is unknown.

The PCR had 60 Vbeta and 13 Jbeta primers. TCRdb's table, derived via immunoSEQ multiplex PCR, lists solely in-frame clones and lacks some. The sample has 150,000 or so clones, 80% seen once. Study conclusions and caveats: There were around 160 TCR beta chains listed as cytomegalovirus-associated. Relative to the approximately 670-donor mean, N-insertions were reportedly fewer in an Asian-associated ancestry cluster in a later analysis.

Between the trimmed V and J ends, which lost 3 bases and 4 bases, there was a span of 12 bases. Per the germline V gene, CDR1 is SEHNR and CDR2 is FQNEAQ (reference sequence). CDR3 length: 14 amino acids. Input material: PBMCs. This chain connects TRBV7-9 to TRBJ1-1; the D is unclear. This receptor was taken from a woman aged 45-65 years in good health and CMV-seropositive. CDR3 coding DNA: TGTGCCAGCAGCTTTAGGGAGAGGAGCACTGAAGCTTTCTTT. Translation gives CASSFRERSTEAFF. The full variable domain, with the rest looked up from reference TRBV7-9 and TRBJ1-1, is DTGVSQNPRHKITKRGQNVTFRCDPISEHNRLYWYRQTLGQGPEFLTYFQNEAQLEKSRLLSDRFSAERPKGSFSTLEIQRTEQGDSAMYLCASSFRERSTEAFFGQGTRLTVV.